Listed below are T cell receptor beta chains from one sample, sequenced in a study of OX40 agonist ivuxolimab in advanced cancers. TCRdb keeps only in-frame clones here, not all; method: immunoSEQ multiplex PCR. Here the sample spans fewer than 90,000 clones, roughly 80% being singletons. Specimen: CD4+ or CD8+ T cells sorted from blood, collected in a trial of the OX40 agonist ivuxolimab. These receptors originate from an adult with an advanced solid tumor such as melanoma, head and neck, liver or kidney cancer. CDR3s include the opening cysteine and the closing phenylalanine or tryptophan.

J gene: TRBJ2-5
CDR3 length: 17
V gene: TRBV7-9
CDR3 protein: CASSFKAGVTFQETQYF

J gene: TRBJ2-3
CDR3 length: 12
V gene: TRBV11-2
CDR3 protein: CASTSSGGTQYF

J gene: TRBJ1-5
CDR3 length: 14
V gene: TRBV7-9
CDR3 protein: CASSLGGREQPQHF

J gene: TRBJ2-3
CDR3 length: 15
V gene: TRBV5-1
CDR3 protein: CASSLDRASTDTQYF

J gene: TRBJ2-6
CDR3 length: 17
V gene: TRBV19
CDR3 protein: CASSKPSGFSGANVLTF

J gene: TRBJ1-3
CDR3 length: 14
V gene: TRBV27
CDR3 protein: CASSLGNSGNTIYF

J gene: TRBJ2-7
CDR3 length: 15
V gene: TRBV6-1
CDR3 protein: CASSDLTGLPYEQYF

J gene: TRBJ1-5
CDR3 length: 14
V gene: TRBV5-5
CDR3 protein: CASSLDQVNQPQHF

J gene: TRBJ2-3
CDR3 length: 14
V gene: TRBV5-1
CDR3 protein: CASTLFTSTDTQYF

J gene: TRBJ1-3
CDR3 length: 13
V gene: TRBV30
CDR3 protein: CAWSLVSGNTIYF

J gene: TRBJ1-4
CDR3 length: 15
V gene: TRBV5-1
CDR3 protein: CASSLAGATNEKLFF

J gene: TRBJ1-1
CDR3 length: 15
V gene: TRBV5-6
CDR3 protein: CASSLWGGVNTEAFF

J gene: TRBJ1-5
CDR3 length: 14
V gene: TRBV7-6
CDR3 protein: CASSLQYSNQPQHF

J gene: TRBJ1-5
CDR3 length: 15
V gene: TRBV19
CDR3 protein: CASSQTTIANQPQHF

J gene: TRBJ2-2
CDR3 length: 13
V gene: TRBV5-5
CDR3 protein: CASSLYDTGELFF

J gene: TRBJ1-1
CDR3 length: 14
V gene: TRBV10-3
CDR3 protein: CAISPDSVNTEAFF

J gene: TRBJ2-5
CDR3 length: 16
V gene: TRBV7-2
CDR3 protein: CASSLAIGGARETQYF

J gene: TRBJ2-7
CDR3 length: 14
V gene: TRBV5-1
CDR3 protein: CASSVDSPNYEQYF

J gene: TRBJ1-2
CDR3 length: 14
V gene: TRBV18
CDR3 protein: CASSGQGANYGYTF

J gene: TRBJ2-1
CDR3 length: 15
V gene: TRBV5-1
CDR3 protein: CASSLGRGRYNEQFF

J gene: TRBJ2-1
CDR3 length: 13
V gene: TRBV7-2
CDR3 protein: CASILEGMRKEFF

J gene: TRBJ2-5
CDR3 length: 15
V gene: TRBV27
CDR3 protein: CASSLTSWGGETQYF

J gene: TRBJ2-2
CDR3 length: 17
V gene: TRBV7-8
CDR3 protein: CASSLVGLGANTGELFF

J gene: TRBJ1-5
CDR3 length: 18
V gene: TRBV7-2
CDR3 protein: CASSLGTGLSAGNQPQHF

J gene: TRBJ2-3
CDR3 length: 15
V gene: TRBV10-3
CDR3 protein: CAISPGQGGTDTQYF

J gene: TRBJ1-5
CDR3 length: 17
V gene: TRBV21-1
CDR3 protein: CASSKKETSLSNQPQHF

J gene: TRBJ1-5
CDR3 length: 12
V gene: TRBV6-5
CDR3 protein: CASRGGDQPQHF

J gene: TRBJ2-5
CDR3 length: 14
V gene: TRBV5-4
CDR3 protein: CASSLVGHQETQYF

J gene: TRBJ2-3
CDR3 length: 15
V gene: TRBV7-7
CDR3 protein: CASSVTGIGTDTQYF

J gene: TRBJ2-5
CDR3 length: 13
V gene: TRBV5-1
CDR3 protein: CASTGGGQETQYF

J gene: TRBJ1-2
CDR3 length: 12
V gene: TRBV25-1
CDR3 protein: CASSESPGGYTF

J gene: TRBJ1-1
CDR3 length: 17
V gene: TRBV5-1
CDR3 protein: CASNREGRALVGTEAFF

J gene: TRBJ2-2
CDR3 length: 15
V gene: TRBV28
CDR3 protein: CASSPWTSGRGELFF

J gene: TRBJ2-5
CDR3 length: 14
V gene: TRBV30
CDR3 protein: CAWRRAGPQETQYF

J gene: TRBJ2-7
CDR3 length: 14
V gene: TRBV27
CDR3 protein: CASRTQVPSYEQYF

J gene: TRBJ1-1
CDR3 length: 12
V gene: TRBV29-1
CDR3 protein: CSVRFMNTEAFF

J gene: TRBJ2-2
CDR3 length: 13
V gene: TRBV7-2
CDR3 protein: CASSLQGTGELFF